This T cell receptor beta chain was captured by sequencing in a study of shared clonotypes between healthy human individuals. Study information: Per-donor plates numbered three CD4 naive, three CD4 memory, two CD8 naive and one CD8 memory. Whole-study results and caveats: Among the subsets, naive ones generally showed larger estimated richness than memory ones.

Adult Caucasians living in Nashville, Tennessee made up all of the donors. In germline, CDR1 is SGHTA, CDR2 FQGNSA. There are 16 residues in the CDR3. V lost 2 bases and J lost 0, with 11 bases in between. Remarks on this clone: The antigen remains unidentified.

Generated by immunoSEQ multiplex PCR, the TCRdb table keeps only in-frame clones and is missing some. Here the sample spans tens of thousands of clones, about 63% being singletons. The material sequenced was memory CD8+ T cells sorted from blood. Subset given: CD45RO+ cells pooled with CCR7-negative TemRA cells. This receptor was identified in a man aged 25-45 years in good health. This sequence joins TRBV7-2 and TRBJ1-5; D gene unclear. The CDR3 region is CASSLRRGYSNQPQHF. The CDR3 region has the DNA TGTGCCAGCAGCTTACGTCGGGGATATAGCAATCAGCCCCAGCATTTT.